These 20 T cell receptor beta chains were sequenced from one sample in a study of T cells in narcolepsy. The table came from immunoSEQ multiplex PCR; TCRdb's copy has only in-frame clones and leaves some out. The table has about 30,000 clones, roughly four fifths seen once. The source material was memory (CD45RA-) CD4+ T cells from blood. The receptors shown here come from a human donor in good health.

This clone has more than one count but fewer than ten. The chain has TRBV2 and TRBJ2-3; no firm D call. This CDR3 comprises 15 residues. Germline CDR1 reads SNHLY; CDR2 reads FYNNEI. V dropped 2 bases and J dropped 6 bases, with 15 bases sitting between them. This CDR3 is CASSENAFRRDTQYF. The CDR3 nucleotides are TGTGCCAGCAGTGAAAACGCGTTCCGTCGGGATACGCAGTATTTT.

A single count supports this clone. V is TRBV18 and J is TRBJ2-2, with 7 positions matching TRBD1. There are 14 residues in the CDR3. V trimming: 2 bases; J trimming: 5 bases; junction bases outside the gene matches: 2. Germline CDR1 reads KGHSH; CDR2 reads LQKENI. CDR3 DNA sequence: TGTGCCAGCTCACCAAAGACAGGGACCGGGGAGCTGTTTTTT. The encoded protein is CASSPKTGTGELFF.

This clone was recorded a few times. The J gene is TRBJ2-7, the V gene TRBV7-2; weak D call: TRBD2 (6 bases). The CDR3 has 12 amino acids. CDR1 is SGHTA, CDR2 FQGNSA, per germline. V lost 4 bases to trimming and J lost 8 bases, with 12 bases between them. The CDR3 DNA reads as TGTGCCAGCAGCTCCGGGGGACCCAAGCAGTACGTC. This gives the protein CASSSGGPKQYV.

The genes are TRBV5-1 and TRBJ2-5; D is unclear. Trimming cost V 4 bases and J 2 bases, with 18 bases left between them. Germline lookup yields CDR1 SGHRS and CDR2 YFSETQ. This CDR3 is built from 16 residues. The CDR3 DNA is TGCGCCAGCAGCACCGGACCCACGCGGCAGCAAGAGACCCAGTACTTC. Protein product: CASSTGPTRQQETQYF.

This chain links TRBV5-4 with TRBJ1-6; the D gene is possibly TRBD1 (6 bases). Germline CDR1 is SGHNT and CDR2 is YYREEE (reference sequence). The CDR3 runs 16 residues. Deletions cut 2 bases from V and 6 bases from J, with 15 bases between. The CDR3 here is CASSLGGGVRNSPLHF. The CDR3 region has the DNA TGTGCCAGCAGCTTAGGGGGGGGCGTCCGTAATTCACCCCTCCACTTT.

The CDR3 here is CASSVAITGSPLHF. The CDR3 region has the DNA TGTGCCAGCAGTGTCGCCATTACAGGGTCACCCCTCCACTTT. The rearrangement uses TRBV25-1 and TRBJ1-6, with D perhaps matching TRBD1 (6 bases). Trimming took off 4 bases at V and 10 bases at J, with 14 bases between the two ends. Germline V gene data show CDR1 as MGHDK and CDR2 as SYGVNS. This CDR3 is 14 amino acids long.

The chain is built from TRBV15 and TRBJ1-5; D call uncertain. The CDR3 length is 14 residues. V gave up 5 bases and J gave up 0 bases, with 8 bases separating them. In germline, CDR1 is LNHNV, CDR2 YYDKDF (reference sequence). The DNA for the CDR3 is TGTGCCACCAGCTTGGGCAATAGCAATCAGCCCCAGCATTTT. Protein: CATSLGNSNQPQHF.

This clone occurred once. V usage is TRBV11-2 and J usage is TRBJ1-4; 8 bases map to TRBD1. CDR3 length: 16 amino acids. V shed 2 bases, J shed 4 bases, and the junction held 6 bases outside the gene matches. Germline V gene sequence: CDR1 SGHAT, CDR2 FQNNGV. Here the CDR3 DNA reads TGTGCCAGCAGCTTAAATGCAGGGGGCGGTAATGAAAAACTGTTTTTT. This gives the protein CASSLNAGGGNEKLFF.

This chain links TRBV7-2 with TRBJ2-1; 13 bases are a match to TRBD2. Trimming at V came to 0 bases and at J to 4 bases, leaving 3 bases not matched to a gene. This CDR3 spans 17 amino acids. Germline V gene sequence: CDR1 SGHTA, CDR2 FQGNSA. In DNA, the CDR3 is TGTGCCAGCAGCTTAGCCGAGACTAGCGGGGGGTACAATGAGCAGTTCTTC. Protein sequence: CASSLAETSGGYNEQFF.

The V gene is TRBV7-2, the J gene TRBJ2-4; 8 bases line up with TRBD2. The CDR3 is 15 amino acids. Germline assignment: CDR1 SGHTA and CDR2 FQGNSA. J was trimmed by 3 bases and V by 5 bases; bases with no gene match: 6. CDR3 region: CASSQPGLGKNIQYF. CDR3 in DNA: TGTGCCAGCAGCCAACCGGGACTAGGCAAAAACATTCAGTACTTC.

This sequence joins TRBV10-3 and TRBJ1-1, with a tentative D call TRBD1 (5 bases). The CDR3 consists of 14 residues. Trimming removed 0 bases at V and 1 base at J, with 6 bases between. Germline CDR1 and CDR2: ENHRY and SYGVKD. CDR3: CAISESTANTEAFF. The CDR3 nucleotides are TGTGCCATCAGTGAGTCGACAGCGAACACTGAAGCTTTCTTT.

The chain carries TRBV7-7 and TRBJ2-1; D perhaps matches TRBD1 (6 bases). Trimming removed 1 base at V and 5 bases at J, with 12 bases between. Germline V gene lookup returns CDR1 SSHAT and CDR2 FNYEAQ (reference sequence). The CDR3 consists of 15 residues. The CDR3 DNA follows: TGTGCCAGCAGCTTAGGCCAGGGGTCGCACAATGAGCAGTTCTTC. Translated: CASSLGQGSHNEQFF.

The chain couples TRBV28 to TRBJ1-5; TRBD1 matches 8 bases. Germline CDR1 is MDHEN and CDR2 is SYDVKM. The CDR3 extends over 14 amino acids. The V segment lost 6 bases and the J segment 3 bases; nucleotides outside the gene matches: 4. The CDR3 DNA sequence: TGTGCCAGCAGGCCACAGGGGGTCAATCAGCCCCAGCATTTT. It yields the protein CASRPQGVNQPQHF.

This rearrangement joins TRBV11-2 to TRBJ1-5; weak D call: TRBD1 (6 bases). Trimming stripped 5 bases from V and 4 bases from J, with 9 bases between. The CDR3 consists of 13 residues. CDR1 SGHAT and CDR2 FQNNGV come from the germline V gene. The chain's CDR3 is CASSPDRNQPQHF. The CDR3 DNA reads as TGTGCCAGCAGCCCGGACAGAAATCAGCCCCAGCATTTT.

This clone was recorded only once. V gene TRBV6-1 combines with J gene TRBJ2-1; no clear D. The V and J ends lost 6 bases and 1 base respectively, with 13 bases between them. Germline CDR1 reads MNHNS; CDR2 reads SASEGT. This CDR3 contains 15 residues. The CDR3 sequence: CASRAPGQSYNEQFF. DNA of the CDR3: TGTGCCAGCAGGGCTCCGGGCCAGTCCTACAATGAGCAGTTCTTC.

The chain recombines TRBV19 with TRBJ2-5; the match to TRBD1 covers 9 bases. Losses at the gene ends were 5 bases for V and 1 base for J; bases not matched to a gene: 5. This CDR3 has 15 residues. CDR1 and CDR2 (germline): LNHDA, SQIVND (reference sequence). DNA for the CDR3: TGTGCCAGTAGTGACAGGGGGAAGGTCCAAGAGACCCAGTACTTC. Translated, it gives CASSDRGKVQETQYF.

V gene TRBV19 combines with J gene TRBJ2-1; TRBD1 matches 11 bases. With V trimmed by 9 bases and J by 6 bases, 4 bases remained unmatched. Per germline, CDR1 LNHDA and CDR2 SQIVND (reference sequence). The CDR3 sequence is 13 residues long. The CDR3 region has the DNA TGTGCCAGCGTAGGGACAGGGGGCAATGAGCAGTTCTTC. Its translation is CASVGTGGNEQFF.

The chain joins TRBV4-2 to TRBJ1-5, with D perhaps matching TRBD1 (6 bases). There are 17 residues in the CDR3. Germline V gene data show CDR1 as LGHNA and CDR2 as YNFKEQ. Trimming took 0 bases from V and 0 from J, leaving 12 bases between them. The CDR3 protein is CASSQEDRPSSNQPQHF. Here the CDR3 DNA reads TGTGCCAGCAGCCAAGAGGACAGACCTAGTAGCAATCAGCCCCAGCATTTT.

This chain joins TRBV18 and TRBJ2-3, with D hard to call. Germline V lookup: CDR1 KGHSH, CDR2 LQKENI. Trimming cost V 0 bases and J 2 bases, with 6 bases left between them. The CDR3 loop spans 14 amino acids. CDR3 in amino acids: CASSPPLTTDTQYF. CDR3 DNA sequence: TGTGCCAGCTCACCACCTCTTACCACAGATACGCAGTATTTT.

This chain links TRBV7-9 with TRBJ2-6; D gene uncertain. Germline CDR1 and CDR2: SEHNR and FQNEAQ (reference sequence). V was pared by 6 bases and J by 3 bases, with 0 bases between. The CDR3 is 11 residues long. CDR3 residues: CASSGANVLTF. The CDR3 DNA is TGTGCCAGCAGTGGGGCCAACGTCCTGACTTTC.